Sequencing of this T cell receptor beta chain was carried out in a study of Ad26.COV2.S vaccination and SARS-CoV-2 variants. Study as a whole: The vaccine Ad26.COV2.S was put into the muscle once, or twice with 56 days between.

Noted treatment: some 20 received Ad26.COV2.S at low or high dose, single or two shots; 5 received placebo; per-sample allocation not given. Vaccine and placebo recipients were sampled on day 63 after the first injection. Germline CDR1 is SGHNT and CDR2 is YYREEE (reference sequence). Trimming removed 2 bases from V and 8 bases from J; junction bases left unmatched: 13. There are 18 residues in the CDR3. Method: immunoSEQ multiplex PCR; TCRdb's copy keeps in-frame clones and lacks some. This table holds 510,000 or so clones, around nine tenths found once. The source is a person between 18 and 59 years old who received the Ad26.COV2.S COVID-19 vaccine or a placebo. This rearrangement joins TRBV5-4 to TRBJ2-1; 13 positions match TRBD2. The source was peripheral blood, collected in a trial of Ad26.COV2.S vaccine versus placebo. CDR3 loop: CASSFGTSGNFKFDEQFF. DNA of the CDR3: TGTGCCAGCAGCTTCGGGACTAGCGGGAATTTTAAGTTTGATGAGCAGTTCTTC.